This T cell receptor (beta chain) was found in a study of T cell repertoires in cytomegalovirus infection. V shed 5 bases and J shed 6 bases, with 19 bases lying between them. Germline CDR1 reads MNHNY; CDR2 reads SVGAGI (reference sequence). The CDR3 is 15 residues long. This clonotype has only a few counts. TCRdb itself ran the reads through MiXCR, one entry per CDR3 protein. This sample has around 180,000 distinct CDR3 sequences, with roughly a fifth found just once. The chain uses TRBV6-6 and TRBJ1-2, with TRBD1 as a possible D gene (6 bases). The clonotype was recovered from a human donor in good health (CMV status not recorded). Some clones in this sample may be carry-over from other donors' samples. The sample consisted of PBMCs. The CDR3 DNA is TGTGCCAGCAGTCACCGACAGGTTCTCGGGGATGGCTACACCTTC. Its translation is CASSHRQVLGDGYTF.